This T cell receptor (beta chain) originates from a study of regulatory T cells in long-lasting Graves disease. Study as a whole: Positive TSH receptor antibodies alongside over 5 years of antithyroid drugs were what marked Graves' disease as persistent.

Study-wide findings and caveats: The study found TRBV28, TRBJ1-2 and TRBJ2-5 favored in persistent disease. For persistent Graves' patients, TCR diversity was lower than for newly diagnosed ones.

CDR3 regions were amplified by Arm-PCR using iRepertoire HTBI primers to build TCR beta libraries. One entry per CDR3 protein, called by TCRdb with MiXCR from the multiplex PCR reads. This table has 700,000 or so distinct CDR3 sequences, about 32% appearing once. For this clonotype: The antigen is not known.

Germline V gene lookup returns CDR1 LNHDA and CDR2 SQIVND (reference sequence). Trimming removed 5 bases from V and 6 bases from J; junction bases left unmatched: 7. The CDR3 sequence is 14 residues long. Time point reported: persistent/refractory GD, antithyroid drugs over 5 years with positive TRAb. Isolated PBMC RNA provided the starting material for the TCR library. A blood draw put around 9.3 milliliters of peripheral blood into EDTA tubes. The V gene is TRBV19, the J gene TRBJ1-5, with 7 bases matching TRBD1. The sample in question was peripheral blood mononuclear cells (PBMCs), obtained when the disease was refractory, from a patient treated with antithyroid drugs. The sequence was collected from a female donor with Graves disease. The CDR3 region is CASSGTVGSQPQHF. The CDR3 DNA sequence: TGTGCCAGTAGTGGGACAGTGGGCAGTCAGCCCCAGCATTTT.